A selection of T cell receptor beta chains follows, all from one sample in a study of shared clonotypes between healthy human individuals. Sequencing was performed with immunoSEQ multiplex PCR; in TCRdb, only in-frame clones are kept and a portion is missing. This table has over 2 million clones, roughly 92% appearing once. Sequencing was performed on naive CD4+ T cells from PBMCs. These receptor sequences come from a man younger than 30 in good health. Some clones in this sample may be carry-over from other donors' samples. Each CDR3 is given with its conserved first and last residue.

CDR3: CASSQDPPGRANIQYF
length: 16
J: TRBJ2-4
V: TRBV4-3

CDR3: CASSPQGTSGRMGTGELFF
length: 19
J: TRBJ2-2
V: TRBV5-1

CDR3: CASRVDGSGANVLTF
length: 15
J: TRBJ2-6
V: TRBV2

CDR3: CASSQGAGVRGGGYTF
length: 16
J: TRBJ1-2
V: TRBV5-4

CDR3: CASSSGTSVIDEQFF
length: 15
J: TRBJ2-1
V: TRBV5-1

CDR3: CASSLESKYNEQFF
length: 14
J: TRBJ2-1
V: TRBV5-1

CDR3: CASSLVGQFPYGYTF
length: 15
J: TRBJ1-2
V: TRBV28

CDR3: CASSPDRGGDEKLFF
length: 15
J: TRBJ1-4
V: TRBV2

CDR3: CASSLDPDQPQHF
length: 13
J: TRBJ1-5
V: TRBV5-1

CDR3: CSARTGWSYTF
length: 11
J: TRBJ1-2
V: TRBV20-1

CDR3: CASSYGQGRYGYTF
length: 14
J: TRBJ1-2
V: TRBV28

CDR3: CASSESERTIYF
length: 12
J: TRBJ1-3
V: TRBV28

CDR3: CASRSTGAANTGELFF
length: 16
J: TRBJ2-2
V: TRBV5-1

CDR3: CASSKTYNEQFF
length: 12
J: TRBJ2-1
V: TRBV19

CDR3: CASSLERQANYGYTF
length: 15
J: TRBJ1-2
V: TRBV11-2

CDR3: CASSPGEGWGGHTF
length: 14
J: TRBJ1-2
V: TRBV7-2

CDR3: CASSPGTSEDEQYF
length: 14
J: TRBJ2-7
V: TRBV6-1

CDR3: CASSPGLGNTGELFF
length: 15
J: TRBJ2-2
V: TRBV18

CDR3: CASSLESSNQPQHF
length: 14
J: TRBJ1-5
V: TRBV7-9

CDR3: CASSAHTGDTEAFF
length: 14
J: TRBJ1-1
V: TRBV9

CDR3: CASSLNDQPQHF
length: 12
J: TRBJ1-5
V: TRBV5-8

CDR3: CASSSIRTSGYTDTQYF
length: 17
J: TRBJ2-3
V: TRBV7-9

CDR3: CASSTDRGLRDEQFF
length: 15
J: TRBJ2-1
V: TRBV5-1

CDR3: CASSPYTKMSEKLFF
length: 15
J: TRBJ1-4
V: TRBV6-5

CDR3: CASSPETASNEKLFF
length: 15
J: TRBJ1-4
V: TRBV18

CDR3: CASIGPGQGFYEQYF
length: 15
J: TRBJ2-7
V: TRBV28

CDR3: CSVARADEQYF
length: 11
J: NA
V: TRBV29-1

CDR3: CASSATGGHTEAFF
length: 14
J: TRBJ1-1
V: TRBV5-1

CDR3: CASSPTGTGGGNQPQHF
length: 17
J: TRBJ1-5
V: TRBV18

CDR3: CASTPGTGFNEQYF
length: 14
J: TRBJ2-7
V: TRBV28

CDR3: CASSYSGVRTGYTF
length: 14
J: TRBJ1-2
V: TRBV6-5

CDR3: CASSFVTVINNEQFF
length: 15
J: TRBJ2-1
V: TRBV5-6

CDR3: CASSLGRVQETQYF
length: 14
J: TRBJ2-5
V: TRBV5-1

CDR3: CASSPGQPGELFF
length: 13
J: TRBJ2-2
V: TRBV7-9

CDR3: CAWTIAGVGTGELFF
length: 15
J: TRBJ2-2
V: TRBV30

CDR3: CASSSLGGRADTQYF
length: 15
J: TRBJ2-3
V: TRBV6-5

CDR3: CASSYESGGVSSYTF
length: 15
J: TRBJ1-2
V: TRBV6-6

CDR3: CASSQDLPTSGRAKNEQFF
length: 19
J: TRBJ2-1
V: TRBV4-2

CDR3: CASSLNLNTEAFF
length: 13
J: TRBJ1-1
V: TRBV28

CDR3: CASSQDRDRKAFF
length: 13
J: TRBJ1-1
V: TRBV4-2

CDR3: CASSLFAGYNEQFF
length: 14
J: TRBJ2-1
V: TRBV5-6

CDR3: CSVEGSSRGYEQYF
length: 14
J: TRBJ2-7
V: TRBV29-1

CDR3: CASSLDVFPQGRTDTQYF
length: 18
J: TRBJ2-3
V: TRBV5-1

CDR3: CASSADRISIYF
length: 12
J: TRBJ1-3
V: TRBV5-1

CDR3: CASSLSGNIQYF
length: 12
J: TRBJ2-4
V: TRBV5-6

CDR3: CASSQWDRGVADTQYF
length: 16
J: TRBJ2-3
V: TRBV5-4

CDR3: CASSEWSSSYEQYF
length: 14
J: TRBJ2-7
V: TRBV6-6

CDR3: CASSYSGTQGGEQFF
length: 15
J: TRBJ2-1
V: TRBV6-6